This TCR beta chain was captured in a study of T cell repertoires in cytomegalovirus infection. In the study overall: CMV infection and matching HLA type were both indicated by public TCR beta signatures.

The CDR3 is made up of 12 amino acids. The V end was cut by 7 bases, the J end by 8 bases, with 14 bases between. TCRdb passed the reads through MiXCR, listing each CDR3 protein once. The sample gives about 150,000 distinct CDR3 sequences, about 25% of which show up once; approximately 11% is in the top ten. The specimen sequenced was PBMCs. This chain joins TRBV12-3 or TRBV12-4 and TRBJ1-2; D is possibly TRBD1 (5 bases). The TCR originated in a human donor in good health (CMV status not recorded). Some clones in this sample may be carry-over from other donors' samples. CDR3 sequence reads: CASTFSGWGYTF. The CDR3 bases are TGTGCCAGCACCTTTTCAGGGTGGGGCTACACCTTC.